The 21 T cell receptor beta chains presented below share a single source sample, sequenced in a study of blood T cell repertoires in COVID-19. Measured with immunoSEQ multiplex PCR; TCRdb has only the in-frame clones, and not every one. The profile shows 150,000 to 200,000 clones, 80% to 90% of them singletons. Material for sequencing was peripheral blood. The receptors come from a woman in her sixties or seventies with COVID-19, enrolled during active disease.

The CDR3 here is CSVEDMAGGTDTQYF. For the CDR3, the DNA is TGCAGCGTTGAAGATATGGCGGGGGGCACAGATACGCAGTATTTT. The chain carries TRBV29-1 and TRBJ2-3, with TRBD2 matching 7 bases. The CDR3 loop spans 15 amino acids. Germline CDR1 is SQVTM and CDR2 is ANQGSEA. The ends lost 0 bases at V and 1 base at J; junction bases unmatched: 4.

This rearrangement joins TRBV29-1 to TRBJ1-1; D uncertain. CDR3 length: 13 amino acids. The ends were cut back, 8 bases at V and 7 bases at J, with 20 bases in the middle. CDR1 SQVTM and CDR2 ANQGSEA come from the germline V gene. The CDR3 nucleotides are TGCAGCTCCCTGGTACAGAACCGATTTGAAGCTTTCTTT. It yields the protein CSSLVQNRFEAFF.

The chain combines TRBV6-5 with TRBJ2-7, with 8 bases matching TRBD2. CDR1 is MNHEY, CDR2 SVGAGI, per germline. The CDR3 is made up of 13 amino acids. V lost 5 bases, J lost 2 bases, and 2 bases stayed unmatched. CDR3 sequence: CASSSGSPYEQYF. CDR3 DNA sequence: TGTGCCAGCAGTAGCGGGAGCCCCTACGAGCAGTACTTC.

This clone was counted between two and nine times. The chain has TRBV27 and TRBJ2-7; a weak D match, TRBD2 (6 bases). The V end was cut by 3 bases, the J end by 0 bases, with 9 bases between. Germline V CDR1 and CDR2: MNHEY, SMNVEV (reference sequence). This CDR3 is 14 amino acids long. The CDR3 is CASSFRLDSYEQYF. DNA of the CDR3: TGTGCCAGCAGTTTTAGACTAGACTCCTACGAGCAGTACTTC.

This clone was detected once. The chain links TRBV19 to TRBJ2-1; D ambiguous. The CDR3 covers 14 residues. The V gene lost 4 bases and the J gene lost 5 bases, with 12 bases spanning the gap. Germline V gene sequence: CDR1 LNHDA, CDR2 SQIVND (reference sequence). DNA of the CDR3: TGTGCCAGTAGTAGAACCTCCTCTAACAATGAGCAGTTCTTC. This codes for CASSRTSSNNEQFF.

On this clone itself: Given a much more abundant clone one base away, this may be a read error. The chain has TRBV5-4 and TRBJ1-1; 9 bases align to TRBD1. V was pared by 4 bases and J by 4 bases, with 2 bases of the junction left unmatched. In germline, CDR1 is SGHNT, CDR2 YYREEE (reference sequence). This CDR3 has 13 residues. CDR3 nucleotide sequence: TGTGCCAGCAGCCAGACAGGGGGCACTGAAGCTTTCTTT. Translation gives CASSQTGGTEAFF. Filled out from reference TRBV5-4 and TRBJ1-1, the complete variable domain reads ETGVTQSPTHLIKTRGQQVTLRCSSQSGHNTVSWYQQALGQGPQFIFQYYREEENGRGNFPPRFSGLQFPNYSSELNVNALELDDSALYLCASSQTGGTEAFFGQGTRLTVV.

This chain connects TRBV15 to TRBJ1-5; no definite D call. The CDR3 extends over 15 amino acids. The germline gives CDR1 LNHNV, CDR2 YYDKDF (reference sequence). Between the trimmed V and J ends, which lost 0 bases and 4 bases, there was a span of 10 bases. CDR3 loop: CATSRDRTPNQPQHF. DNA of the CDR3: TGTGCCACCAGCAGAGACAGGACTCCGAATCAGCCCCAGCATTTT.

The chain couples TRBV7-9 to TRBJ2-2; D unresolved. The V gene lost 0 bases and the J gene lost 6 bases, with 8 bases spanning the gap. Germline V CDR1 and CDR2: SEHNR, FQNEAQ (reference sequence). This CDR3 comprises 14 residues. DNA of the CDR3: TGTGCCAGCAGCTTAGCGGCCGCCTCCGGGGAGCTGTTTTTT. Amino acids: CASSLAAASGELFF.

This rearrangement joins TRBV19 to TRBJ1-2; 10 bases match TRBD1. The junction had 0 bases not matched to a gene; V was cut back by 3 bases and J by 2 bases. Germline V gene lookup returns CDR1 LNHDA and CDR2 SQIVND (reference sequence). This CDR3 spans 14 amino acids. CDR3 sequence: CASSMTGGNYGYTF. The CDR3 DNA is TGTGCCAGTAGTATGACAGGGGGCAACTATGGCTACACCTTC.

The chain links TRBV15 to TRBJ1-2; weak D call: TRBD1 (6 bases). CDR1 and CDR2 (germline): LNHNV, YYDKDF (reference sequence). This CDR3 contains 14 residues. V dropped 3 bases and J dropped 8 bases, with 16 bases sitting between them. The CDR3 DNA is TGTGCCACCAGCAGCAGGGGTTCCTTACGGGGCTACACCTTC. Translated, it gives CATSSRGSLRGYTF.

This rearrangement joins TRBV7-2 to TRBJ2-3; 15 bases line up with TRBD2. CDR3 length: 16 amino acids. Trimming took 2 bases from V and 5 from J; bases not matched to a gene: 2. Germline loops: CDR1 SGHTA, CDR2 FQGNSA. The CDR3 sequence: CASSLPGLAGGDTQYF. The CDR3 nucleotides read TGTGCCAGCAGCTTACCGGGACTAGCGGGAGGAGATACGCAGTATTTT.

This chain links TRBV28 with TRBJ1-2, with D perhaps matching TRBD1 (5 bases). The V gene lost 7 bases and the J gene lost 2 bases, with 11 bases spanning the gap. CDR1 and CDR2 from the germline V gene are MDHEN and SYDVKM. The CDR3 has 13 amino acids. CDR3 amino acids: CASMEGANYGYTF. The CDR3 DNA reads as TGTGCCAGCATGGAAGGGGCAAACTATGGCTACACCTTC.

V is TRBV5-1 and J is TRBJ1-1, with a tentative D call TRBD1 (6 bases). The CDR3 contains 13 residues. V was trimmed by 4 bases and J by 3 bases, leaving 10 bases between them. Germline V lookup: CDR1 SGHRS, CDR2 YFSETQ. In DNA, the CDR3 is TGCGCCAGCAGCGTACAGGGATACACTGAAGCTTTCTTT. This translates into CASSVQGYTEAFF. Filled out from reference TRBV5-1 and TRBJ1-1, the complete variable domain reads KAGVTQTPRYLIKTRGQQVTLSCSPISGHRSVSWYQQTPGQGLQFLFEYFSETQRNKGNFPGRFSGRQFSNSRSEMNVSTLELGDSALYLCASSVQGYTEAFFGQGTRLTVV.

The sample holds one count of this clone. The chain recombines TRBV6-9 with TRBJ2-2; D gene uncertain. The CDR3 is 16 amino acids. Trimming took off 4 bases at V and 0 bases at J, with 12 bases between the two ends. Germline lookup yields CDR1 MNHGY and CDR2 SVAAGI. In nucleotides, the CDR3 is TGTGCCAGCAGTTTTCCGACTGCAACGAACACCGGGGAGCTGTTTTTT. Protein sequence: CASSFPTATNTGELFF.

This clone was seen more than once but under ten times. The V gene is TRBV28, the J gene TRBJ2-1, with D maybe TRBD1 (7 bases). The ends were cut back, 10 bases at V and 6 bases at J, with 16 bases in the middle. This CDR3 is 13 amino acids long. Germline V gene sequence: CDR1 MDHEN, CDR2 SYDVKM. CDR3 DNA: TGTGCCACTCAAGGGGGCGGGGTCAATGAGCAGTTCTTC. Its translation: CATQGGGVNEQFF.

The V call is TRBV30, the J call TRBJ1-3; 8 positions agree with TRBD1. V shed 4 bases and J 2 bases; nucleotides not matched to a gene: 4. Germline V gene lookup returns CDR1 GTSNPN and CDR2 SVGIG (reference sequence). The CDR3 consists of 14 residues. For the CDR3, the DNA is TGTGCCTGGACCGGACAGGGTACTGGAAACACCATATATTTT. Translating it yields CAWTGQGTGNTIYF.

Written as DNA, the CDR3 is TGTGCCAGCAGCCTGACTCGAGTCTCTGGGGCCAACGTCCTGACTTTC. It codes for CASSLTRVSGANVLTF. The chain is built from TRBV14 and TRBJ2-6; D unclear. CDR3 length: 16 amino acids. From germline, CDR1 is SGHDN and CDR2 FVKESK. The ends were cut back, 4 bases at V and 0 bases at J, with 10 bases in the middle.

The chain carries TRBV2 and TRBJ1-4; no definite D call. CDR1 SNHLY and CDR2 FYNNEI come from the germline V gene. This CDR3 is built from 17 residues. V lost 1 base, J lost 3 bases, and 15 bases lay in between. This chain's CDR3 is CASSEGQLLRANEKLFF. CDR3 DNA: TGTGCCAGCAGTGAAGGCCAGCTCCTGAGGGCTAATGAAAAACTGTTTTTT.

This chain links TRBV19 with TRBJ1-1; possible D gene TRBD1, 6 bases. Germline V gene sequence: CDR1 LNHDA, CDR2 SQIVND (reference sequence). V was cut by 5 bases and J by 5 bases, with 9 bases left in between. CDR3 length equals 12 residues. The CDR3 region is CASSQGWTEAFF. The DNA for the CDR3 is TGTGCCAGTAGTCAGGGGTGGACTGAAGCTTTCTTT.

V usage is TRBV3-1 (or the pseudogene TRBV3-2) and J usage is TRBJ1-6; D unclear. V lost 0 bases and J 5 bases, leaving 14 bases between the germline ends. The CDR3 is 17 amino acids. Germline loops: CDR1 LGHDT, CDR2 YNNKEL (reference sequence). The CDR3 DNA reads TGTGCCAGCAGCCAAGATGCCCGTGCGGCCGATAATTCACCCCTCCACTTT. This translates into CASSQDARAADNSPLHF.

The J gene is TRBJ1-1, the V gene TRBV5-1, with 7 bases that match TRBD1. The CDR3 loop spans 15 amino acids. Trimming at V came to 5 bases and at J to 11 bases, leaving 18 bases not matched to a gene. Germline V gene lookup returns CDR1 SGHRS and CDR2 YFSETQ. CDR3 in amino acids: CASSWTGVVRRNAFF. The CDR3 DNA sequence: TGCGCCAGCAGTTGGACAGGAGTAGTTCGCCGTAATGCTTTCTTT. The variable domain in full, completed from reference TRBV5-1 and TRBJ1-1, reads KAGVTQTPRYLIKTRGQQVTLSCSPISGHRSVSWYQQTPGQGLQFLFEYFSETQRNKGNFPGRFSGRQFSNSRSEMNVSTLELGDSALYLCASSWTGVVRRNAFFGQGTRLTVV.